Listed below are T cell receptor beta chains from one sample, sequenced in a study of control samples from healthy donors and cancer patients. Data came from immunoSEQ multiplex PCR; TCRdb stores just in-frame clones and leaves some out. The sample comprises 130,000 or so clones, 90% of which are singletons, and 2.5% rests with the top ten. Sequencing was carried out using blood. The receptor source for this set is a man aged 35-49 years in good health. The CDR3 runs from the conserved cysteine through the conserved F or W. D genes are given only for firm matches. Clone size is stated in some rows and not others, as once, few, many or a class when expanded.

d_call: TRBD1; clone_size: once; j_call: TRBJ1-2; cdr3_length: 14; v_call: TRBV28; cdr3_nt: TGTGCCAGCAGTAGTACAGGGGTCGCCTATGGCTACACCTTC; cdr3_aa: CASSSTGVAYGYTF
d_call: NA; clone_size: NA; j_call: TRBJ2-5; cdr3_length: 15; v_call: TRBV3-1/TRBV3-2; cdr3_nt: TGTGCCAGCAGCCAGACCCCGGGCCAGGAAGAGACCCAGTACTTC; cdr3_aa: CASSQTPGQEETQYF
d_call: NA; clone_size: NA; j_call: TRBJ1-5; cdr3_length: 16; v_call: TRBV11-2; cdr3_nt: TGTGCCAGCAGCTTAGACTCCAGGGAGCTCCGGGAGCCCCAGCATTTT; cdr3_aa: CASSLDSRELREPQHF
d_call: TRBD1; clone_size: NA; j_call: TRBJ2-7; cdr3_length: 14; v_call: TRBV5-1; cdr3_nt: TGCGCCAGCAGCCTTTGGACAGGGGAAGACGAGCAGTACTTC; cdr3_aa: CASSLWTGEDEQYF
d_call: TRBD1; clone_size: NA; j_call: TRBJ1-6; cdr3_length: 15; v_call: TRBV11-2; cdr3_nt: TGTGCCAGCAGCCCCGGGACAGGGGGAGATTCACCCCTCCACTTT; cdr3_aa: CASSPGTGGDSPLHF
d_call: TRBD2; clone_size: NA; j_call: TRBJ2-3; cdr3_length: 18; v_call: TRBV3-1/TRBV3-2; cdr3_nt: TGTGCCCGCCGCCGGGGGCCTCGCGGGGGGGCCGGCACAGATACGCAGTATTTT; cdr3_aa: CARRRGPRGGAGTDTQYF
d_call: NA; clone_size: NA; j_call: TRBJ2-7; cdr3_length: 14; v_call: TRBV18; cdr3_nt: TGTGCCAGCTCACCTGCAGGGGGGTCCTACGAGCAGTACTTC; cdr3_aa: CASSPAGGSYEQYF
d_call: NA; clone_size: once; j_call: TRBJ1-2; cdr3_length: 12; v_call: TRBV3-1/TRBV3-2; cdr3_nt: TGTGCCAGCAGCCAAGTTGGGTGGGGCTACACCTTC; cdr3_aa: CASSQVGWGYTF
d_call: NA; clone_size: NA; j_call: TRBJ1-3; cdr3_length: 12; v_call: TRBV30; cdr3_nt: TGTGCCTGGAGTTATGATCCTGTTCACATATATTTT; cdr3_aa: CAWSYDPVHIYF
d_call: TRBD1; clone_size: NA; j_call: TRBJ1-5; cdr3_length: 14; v_call: TRBV5-1; cdr3_nt: TGCGCCAGCAGTTTGGGACAGGGCGATCAGCCCCAGCATTTT; cdr3_aa: CASSLGQGDQPQHF
d_call: NA; clone_size: once; j_call: TRBJ1-2; cdr3_length: 14; v_call: TRBV2; cdr3_nt: TGTGCCAGCACCGTAAGGGGGACGGGCTATGGCTACACCTTC; cdr3_aa: CASTVRGTGYGYTF
d_call: NA; clone_size: NA; j_call: TRBJ2-5; cdr3_length: 12; v_call: TRBV15; cdr3_nt: TGTGCCACCAGCAGGGGACAAGAGACCCAGTACTTC; cdr3_aa: CATSRGQETQYF
d_call: NA; clone_size: NA; j_call: TRBJ2-2; cdr3_length: 14; v_call: TRBV19; cdr3_nt: TGTGCCAGTGACTCCCGACCAGACACCGGGGAGCTGTTTTTT; cdr3_aa: CASDSRPDTGELFF
d_call: TRBD2; clone_size: few; j_call: TRBJ2-3; cdr3_length: 14; v_call: TRBV2; cdr3_nt: TGTGCCAACTCGATAGCGGGGGGAGCGGATACGCAGTATTTT; cdr3_aa: CANSIAGGADTQYF
d_call: TRBD2; clone_size: NA; j_call: TRBJ2-2; cdr3_length: 21; v_call: TRBV7-3; cdr3_nt: TGTGCCAGCAGCTCAAAGCGGGGACTAGCGGGAACAACTGCGAACACCGGGGAGCTGTTTTTT; cdr3_aa: CASSSKRGLAGTTANTGELFF
d_call: NA; clone_size: NA; j_call: TRBJ2-3; cdr3_length: 16; v_call: TRBV9; cdr3_nt: TGTGCCAGCAGCGTAGGGACGGGGTGGGGCCCAGATACGCAGTATTTT; cdr3_aa: CASSVGTGWGPDTQYF
d_call: TRBD2; clone_size: few; j_call: TRBJ2-1; cdr3_length: 15; v_call: TRBV5-1; cdr3_nt: TGCGCCAGCAGCCCCAGCGGGGTGGGCCACAATGAGCAGTTCTTC; cdr3_aa: CASSPSGVGHNEQFF
d_call: TRBD1; clone_size: few; j_call: TRBJ1-6; cdr3_length: 15; v_call: TRBV14; cdr3_nt: TGTGCCAGCAGCCAAGGAGACAGGGGGTATTCACCCCTCCACTTT; cdr3_aa: CASSQGDRGYSPLHF
d_call: NA; clone_size: NA; j_call: TRBJ2-7; cdr3_length: 14; v_call: TRBV7-8; cdr3_nt: TGTGCCAGCAAACTGGCCCTCACTGGCCTCGAGCAGTACTTC; cdr3_aa: CASKLALTGLEQYF
d_call: NA; clone_size: NA; j_call: TRBJ1-1; cdr3_length: 13; v_call: TRBV19; cdr3_nt: TGTGCCAGTAGTAATACACGTAACACTGAAGCTTTCTTT; cdr3_aa: CASSNTRNTEAFF
d_call: NA; clone_size: NA; j_call: TRBJ1-1; cdr3_length: 15; v_call: TRBV30; cdr3_nt: TGTGCCTGGAGTGTAGCGGGTAACATGAACACTGAAGCTTTCTTT; cdr3_aa: CAWSVAGNMNTEAFF
d_call: NA; clone_size: NA; j_call: TRBJ1-2; cdr3_length: 14; v_call: TRBV14; cdr3_nt: TGTGCCAGCAGCCAAGTTCAGCGGAGTCGGGGCTACACCTTC; cdr3_aa: CASSQVQRSRGYTF
d_call: TRBD1; clone_size: NA; j_call: TRBJ1-1; cdr3_length: 14; v_call: TRBV6-5; cdr3_nt: TGTGCCAGCAGGACGGGACAGGAGAACACTGAAGCTTTCTTT; cdr3_aa: CASRTGQENTEAFF
d_call: TRBD2; clone_size: NA; j_call: TRBJ2-5; cdr3_length: 15; v_call: TRBV7-2; cdr3_nt: TGTGCCAGCAGCCCCGTGGCCTCCGGGGGGGGGACCCAGTACTTC; cdr3_aa: CASSPVASGGGTQYF
d_call: NA; clone_size: NA; j_call: TRBJ2-3; cdr3_length: 15; v_call: TRBV24-1; cdr3_nt: TGTGCCACCAGTGACCCCCGGGGGAGCACAGATACGCAGTATTTT; cdr3_aa: CATSDPRGSTDTQYF
d_call: NA; clone_size: NA; j_call: TRBJ2-1; cdr3_length: 13; v_call: TRBV14; cdr3_nt: TGTGCCAGCAGCCCTTCGGGTCCGTTTGAGCAGTTCTTC; cdr3_aa: CASSPSGPFEQFF
d_call: NA; clone_size: NA; j_call: TRBJ1-3; cdr3_length: 14; v_call: TRBV12-5; cdr3_nt: TGTGCTAGTGGTTTGCAGGCAGCCGGAAACACCATATATTTT; cdr3_aa: CASGLQAAGNTIYF
d_call: TRBD1; clone_size: NA; j_call: TRBJ2-5; cdr3_length: 13; v_call: TRBV12-3/TRBV12-4; cdr3_nt: TGTGCCAGCCATATAGGGACAGAAGAGACCCAGTACTTC; cdr3_aa: CASHIGTEETQYF
d_call: NA; clone_size: NA; j_call: TRBJ1-2; cdr3_length: 11; v_call: TRBV2; cdr3_nt: TGTGCCAGCATGGTAAATTGGGGCTACACCTTC; cdr3_aa: CASMVNWGYTF
d_call: NA; clone_size: NA; j_call: TRBJ2-7; cdr3_length: 13; v_call: TRBV6-5; cdr3_nt: TGTGCCAGCAGTCGGACAGAGCGCTACGAGCAGTACTTC; cdr3_aa: CASSRTERYEQYF
d_call: TRBD1; clone_size: few; j_call: TRBJ2-1; cdr3_length: 13; v_call: TRBV2; cdr3_nt: TGTGCCAGCAGGGGTACAGGGGGCAATGAGCAGTTCTTC; cdr3_aa: CASRGTGGNEQFF
d_call: TRBD2; clone_size: NA; j_call: TRBJ2-1; cdr3_length: 14; v_call: TRBV4-2; cdr3_nt: TGTGCCAGCAGCCCCAGCGGGAGTTACAATGAGCAGTTCTTC; cdr3_aa: CASSPSGSYNEQFF
d_call: TRBD2; clone_size: NA; j_call: TRBJ2-2; cdr3_length: 17; v_call: TRBV9; cdr3_nt: TGTGCCAGCAGCGTAGACAGCGGGGGGGCCTACACCGGGGAGCTGTTTTTT; cdr3_aa: CASSVDSGGAYTGELFF
d_call: NA; clone_size: NA; j_call: TRBJ1-1; cdr3_length: 16; v_call: TRBV5-1; cdr3_nt: TGCGCCAGCAGTTCGCTCGCGGCGGAGATGAACACTGAAGCTTTCTTT; cdr3_aa: CASSSLAAEMNTEAFF
d_call: TRBD2; clone_size: NA; j_call: TRBJ2-3; cdr3_length: 15; v_call: TRBV6-5; cdr3_nt: TGTGCCACCTGGCGGGGGGCCTATAGCACAGATACGCAGTATTTT; cdr3_aa: CATWRGAYSTDTQYF
d_call: NA; clone_size: NA; j_call: TRBJ1-3; cdr3_length: 14; v_call: TRBV5-8; cdr3_nt: TGTGCCAGCAGCTATCGGACAGCTGGAAACACCATATATTTT; cdr3_aa: CASSYRTAGNTIYF
d_call: NA; clone_size: NA; j_call: TRBJ1-4; cdr3_length: 15; v_call: TRBV28; cdr3_nt: TGTGCCAGCACTGATTCGAGGGGGAGTCGGGAAAAACTGTTTTTT; cdr3_aa: CASTDSRGSREKLFF
d_call: TRBD1; clone_size: NA; j_call: TRBJ2-3; cdr3_length: 15; v_call: TRBV14; cdr3_nt: TGTGCCAGCAGCCAACGGACAGGGGGCGTGGATACGCAGTATTTT; cdr3_aa: CASSQRTGGVDTQYF
d_call: NA; clone_size: NA; j_call: TRBJ1-6; cdr3_length: 14; v_call: TRBV28; cdr3_nt: TGTGCCAGCACCAGGGCCCTGGTTAATTCACCCCTCCACTTT; cdr3_aa: CASTRALVNSPLHF
d_call: TRBD1; clone_size: NA; j_call: TRBJ1-2; cdr3_length: 13; v_call: TRBV30; cdr3_nt: TGTGCCTGGACAGGGGGAGCTAACTATGGCTACACCTTC; cdr3_aa: CAWTGGANYGYTF
d_call: TRBD1; clone_size: NA; j_call: TRBJ1-2; cdr3_length: 15; v_call: TRBV6-1; cdr3_nt: TGTGCCAGCAGTGAAGCGGTGACAGGGGGACATGGCTACACCTTC; cdr3_aa: CASSEAVTGGHGYTF
d_call: TRBD1; clone_size: NA; j_call: TRBJ1-3; cdr3_length: 19; v_call: TRBV28; cdr3_nt: TGTGCCAGCAGTTTGCTGGCAGGGGGCGGCCCTAGCTCTGGAAACACCATATATTTT; cdr3_aa: CASSLLAGGGPSSGNTIYF
d_call: NA; clone_size: NA; j_call: TRBJ2-2; cdr3_length: 16; v_call: TRBV5-1; cdr3_nt: TGCGCCAGCAGCTTTACTTTTGGGGGCCCTGGCGGGGAGCTGTTTTTT; cdr3_aa: CASSFTFGGPGGELFF
d_call: NA; clone_size: once; j_call: TRBJ2-7; cdr3_length: 14; v_call: TRBV7-9; cdr3_nt: TGTGCCAGCAGCGGGACGAGGGGGTCCTACGAGCAGTACTTC; cdr3_aa: CASSGTRGSYEQYF
d_call: NA; clone_size: NA; j_call: TRBJ2-3; cdr3_length: 16; v_call: TRBV9; cdr3_nt: TGTGCCAGCAGTTCCGGGTCAGGGGGGGCCAGGAGAGCGCAGTATTTT; cdr3_aa: CASSSGSGGARRAQYF